The T cell receptor (beta chain) described here comes from a study of response to subunit inactivated influenza vaccine. This clonotype was counted between two and nine times. Its antigen is as yet unknown. Germline V CDR1 and CDR2: SEHNR, FQNEAQ (reference sequence). This CDR3 comprises 12 residues. V shed 5 bases and J shed 2 bases, with 6 bases lying between them. TCRdb ran MiXCR on the RT-PCR reads and lists one entry per CDR3 protein. The data show around 190,000 distinct CDR3 sequences, with approximately 14% seen just once and about 26% held by the top ten. Study-wide results and limits: It was suggested by the authors that few new T cells are recruited by each seasonal influenza vaccination.

The origin of this receptor is a man aged 50-60 years who received an inactivated influenza vaccine. V and J are TRBV7-9 and TRBJ1-1; the D is unclear. The material was CD8+ T cells sorted from PBMCs, obtained about 5 days after vaccination. Here the CDR3 DNA reads TGTGCCAGCAGCGACTATAACACTGAAGCTTTCTTT. Its protein is CASSDYNTEAFF.